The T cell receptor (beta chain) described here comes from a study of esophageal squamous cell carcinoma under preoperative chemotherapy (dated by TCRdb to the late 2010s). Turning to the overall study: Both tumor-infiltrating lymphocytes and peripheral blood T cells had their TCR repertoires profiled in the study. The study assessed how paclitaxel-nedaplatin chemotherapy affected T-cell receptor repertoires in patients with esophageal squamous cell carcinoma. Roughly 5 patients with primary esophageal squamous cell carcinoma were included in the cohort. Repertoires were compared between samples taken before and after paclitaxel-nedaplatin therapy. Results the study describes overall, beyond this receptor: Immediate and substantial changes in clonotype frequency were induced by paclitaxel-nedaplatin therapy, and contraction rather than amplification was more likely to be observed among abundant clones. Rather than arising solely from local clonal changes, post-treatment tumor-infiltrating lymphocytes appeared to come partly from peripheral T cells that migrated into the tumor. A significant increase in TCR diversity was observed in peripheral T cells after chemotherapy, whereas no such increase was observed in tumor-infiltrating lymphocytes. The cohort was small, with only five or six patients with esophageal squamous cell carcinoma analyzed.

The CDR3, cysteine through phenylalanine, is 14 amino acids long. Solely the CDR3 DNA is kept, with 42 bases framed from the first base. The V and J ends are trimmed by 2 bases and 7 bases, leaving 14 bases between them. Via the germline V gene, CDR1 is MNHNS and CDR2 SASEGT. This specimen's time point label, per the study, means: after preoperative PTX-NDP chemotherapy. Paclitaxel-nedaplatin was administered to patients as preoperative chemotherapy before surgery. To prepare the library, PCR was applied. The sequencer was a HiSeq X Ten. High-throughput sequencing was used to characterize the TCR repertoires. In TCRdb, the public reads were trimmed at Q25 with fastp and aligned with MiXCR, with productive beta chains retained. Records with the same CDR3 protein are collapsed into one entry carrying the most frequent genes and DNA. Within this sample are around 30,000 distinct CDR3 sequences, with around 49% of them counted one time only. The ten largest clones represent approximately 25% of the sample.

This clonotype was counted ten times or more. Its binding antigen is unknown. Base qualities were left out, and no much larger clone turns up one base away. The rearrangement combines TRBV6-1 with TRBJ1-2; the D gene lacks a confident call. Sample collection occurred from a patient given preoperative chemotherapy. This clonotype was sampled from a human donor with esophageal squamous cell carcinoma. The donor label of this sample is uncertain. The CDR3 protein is CASSERAELLGYTF. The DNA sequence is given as TGTGCCAGCAGTGAACGGGCGGAGCTTCTTGGCTACACCTTC.